This T cell receptor beta chain was recorded in a study of shared clonotypes between healthy human individuals. Study-wide points: Naive subsets, compared against memory subsets, generally had larger estimated richness values.

Profiled with immunoSEQ multiplex PCR; TCRdb holds only in-frame clones, not every one. Of millions of clones in the sample, approximately 95% were seen once. About this clone itself: Antigen unknown.

The TCR originated in a man aged 18 to 29 in good health. Some clones in this sample may be carry-over from other donors' samples. Sequenced sample: naive CD4+ T cells from PBMCs. Stated subset: CD45RA+ positively selected.

CDR3 bases: TGCAGCGCCCCGGCGCAGGGCGACACTGAAGCTTTCTTT. Residues: CSAPAQGDTEAFF. V and J are TRBV29-1 and TRBJ1-1; maybe TRBD1 (5 bases). V was pared by 7 bases and J by 3 bases, with 15 bases between. The CDR3 totals 13 residues. Germline values: CDR1 SQVTM, CDR2 ANQGSEA.